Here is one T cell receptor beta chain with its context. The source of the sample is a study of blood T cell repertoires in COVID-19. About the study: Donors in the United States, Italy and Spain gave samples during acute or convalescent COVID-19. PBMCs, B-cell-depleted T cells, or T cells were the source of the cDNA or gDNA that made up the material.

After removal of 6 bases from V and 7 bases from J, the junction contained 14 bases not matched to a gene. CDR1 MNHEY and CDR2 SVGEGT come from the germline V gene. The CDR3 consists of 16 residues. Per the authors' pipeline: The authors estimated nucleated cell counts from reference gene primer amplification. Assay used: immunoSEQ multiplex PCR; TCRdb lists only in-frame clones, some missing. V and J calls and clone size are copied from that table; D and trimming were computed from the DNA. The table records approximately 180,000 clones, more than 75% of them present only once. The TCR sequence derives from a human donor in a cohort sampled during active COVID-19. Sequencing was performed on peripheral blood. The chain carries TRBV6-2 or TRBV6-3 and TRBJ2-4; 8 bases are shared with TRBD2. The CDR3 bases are TGTGCCAGCAGCTTAAAGGGCGGGGGGCCAGAGAACATTCAGTACTTC. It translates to CASSLKGGGPENIQYF.